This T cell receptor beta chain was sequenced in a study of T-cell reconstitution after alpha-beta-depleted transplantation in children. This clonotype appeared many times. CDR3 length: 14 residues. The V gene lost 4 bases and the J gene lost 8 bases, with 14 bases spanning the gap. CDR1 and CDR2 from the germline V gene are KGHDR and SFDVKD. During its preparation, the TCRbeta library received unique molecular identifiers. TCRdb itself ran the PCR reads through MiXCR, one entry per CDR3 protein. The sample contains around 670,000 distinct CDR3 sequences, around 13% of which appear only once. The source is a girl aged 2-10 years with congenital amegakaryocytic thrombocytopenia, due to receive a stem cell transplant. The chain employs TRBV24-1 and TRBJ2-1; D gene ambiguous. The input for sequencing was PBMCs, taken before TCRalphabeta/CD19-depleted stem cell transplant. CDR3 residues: CATSDDNPRDEQFF. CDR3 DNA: TGTGCCACCAGTGACGACAATCCCCGGGATGAGCAGTTCTTC.